This T cell receptor (beta chain) was sequenced in a study of cytomegalovirus exposure and HLA in healthy donors. Study summary: An earlier analysis identified more than 90 million unique TCR beta sequences in about 190 million T cells. Study findings and constraints: Indistinguishability led to the exclusion of some V segments, TRBV6-2 and TRBV6-3 included. Per published reports, the classifier diagnosed cytomegalovirus status with high specificity and sensitivity.

The germline V gene encodes CDR1 MNHEY and CDR2 SVGAGI. The CDR3 is 13 residues long. The germline V and J ends were trimmed by 6 bases and 8 bases, with 13 bases remaining between them. This clone was picked up one time. Its cognate antigen is unknown. PCR involved 60 Vbeta and 13 Jbeta primers. Clones were read by immunoSEQ multiplex PCR, and TCRdb kept only the in-frame ones, dropping some. The table lists about 150,000 clones, approximately 80% of them singletons, with 13% to 15% in the top ten. Sequencing was carried out using PBMCs. The clonotype originates from a woman aged 35 to 49 in good health and CMV-seronegative. This chain links TRBV6-5 with TRBJ1-4; perhaps TRBD1 as D (5 bases). CDR3 region: CASRRWGDEKLFF. In DNA form, the CDR3 reads TGTGCCAGCAGGAGGTGGGGGGACGAAAAACTGTTTTTT.